This T cell receptor (beta chain) comes out of a study of blood T cell repertoires in COVID-19 (dated by TCRdb to 2019 to 2021). As for the study more broadly: Samples from collaborators originated in the United States, Italy and Spain and spanned both the acute and convalescent phases of COVID-19. The prospective study material was composed of cDNA or gDNA derived from T cells, B-cell-depleted T cells, or PBMCs. The repertoires were released in a freely available public database meant as a resource for research on the immune response to SARS-CoV-2. The samples were drawn from two sources: the first 160 participants of the ongoing ImmuneRACE study, and 1,000 to 1,500 subjects contributed by 6 global collaborators. Subjects who had been exposed to COVID-19, were actively infected with it, or had recovered from it provided the deeply sampled blood TCRbeta repertoires that made up the dataset. Sample metadata almost always included a de-identified subject ID, COVID-19 status, age in years and sex. Where HLA class I and class II types were available, the types were taken from metadata supplied by the sample provider, not from assay-based typing. The investigation overall reported the following: The amount of clinical and demographic metadata varied by source and participant and was provided uncurated.

Trimming accounts for 5 bases at V and 4 bases at J, while the number of junction bases matched to no gene is 13. Counted from cysteine to phenylalanine, this CDR3 has 17 amino acids. The entry retains the CDR3 DNA only, 51 bases that are in frame from base 1. As encoded in the germline V gene, CDR1 is KGHSH while CDR2 is LQKENI. TCRbeta CDR3 regions were amplified from genomic DNA by means of the immunoSEQ Assay, a bias-controlled multiplex PCR. On the authors' methods: Nucleated cell counts per sample were estimated from amplification of reference gene primers within the assay. To quantify the absolute abundance of each unique TCRbeta CDR3 rearrangement, sequence reads were collapsed and filtered. Productive Simpson clonality was computed per sample as the square root of Simpson's diversity index over productive rearrangements. TCRdb obtained this table from immuneACCESS and retained in-frame rearrangements with V and J assigned. These tables miss some clones; where compared with another copy, unresolved V genes account for less than half of the shortfall, and the remainder is unexplained. That table furnishes V, J and clone size, whereas the DNA furnished D and trimming. The sample yields approximately 190,000 clones; almost 85% were counted once. Roughly 5.3% of the sample goes to the ten largest clones.

This clone was seen a few times. Its antigen target is currently unknown. No much larger clone exists at a distance of one base, and base qualities are not known. Each collaborating institution followed its own protocols to collect whole blood in K2EDTA tubes. Collaborator samples were shipped for TCRbeta analysis as frozen whole blood, isolated PBMCs, or DNA extracted from either sample type. The TCR originated in a woman aged 65 to 85 with active or convalescent COVID-19. Sequenced: peripheral blood. The chain uses TRBV18 and TRBJ2-2, with 7 bases aligning to TRBD1. The bases read TGTGCCAGCTCATCCACCCTTAGGGGGCTCGGCACCGGGGAGCTGTTTTTT. Its translation reads: CASSSTLRGLGTGELFF.